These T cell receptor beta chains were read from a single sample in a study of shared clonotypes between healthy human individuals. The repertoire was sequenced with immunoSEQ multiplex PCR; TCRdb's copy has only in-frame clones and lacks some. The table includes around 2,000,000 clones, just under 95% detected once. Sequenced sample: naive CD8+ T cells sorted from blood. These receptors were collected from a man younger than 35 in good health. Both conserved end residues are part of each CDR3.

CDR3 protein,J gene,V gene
CASSQDSSNYGYTF,TRBJ1-2,TRBV4-1
CASSVGGGTDGYTF,TRBJ1-2,TRBV9
CASSRALTYEQYF,TRBJ2-7,TRBV4-1
CARNLLCSFGYGYTF,TRBJ1-2,TRBV6-5
CASSESQGWTGELFF,TRBJ2-2,TRBV10-1
CASSVDRAIPYSYEQYF,TRBJ2-7,TRBV6-4
CAWSPTGGEQFF,TRBJ2-1,TRBV30
CASSQDWPDWNGYTF,TRBJ1-2,TRBV4-1
CASRLAPAGPYNEQFF,TRBJ2-1,TRBV27
CSVKTGQGYEKLFF,TRBJ1-4,TRBV29-1
CASSSGQPRDEQFF,TRBJ2-1,TRBV27
CASSLVGTYHNEQFF,TRBJ2-1,TRBV7-9
CASSIESYRNEQFF,TRBJ2-1,TRBV19
CASSLFIGGSTEAFF,TRBJ1-1,TRBV27
CASSPDGSNYGYTF,TRBJ1-2,TRBV9
CTSSLVAASETQYF,TRBJ2-5,TRBV7-9
CASSLQGAGIGYEQYF,TRBJ2-7,TRBV27
CASSPELAGLQETQYF,TRBJ2-5,TRBV4-1
CSVVFSAAGIRNEQFF,TRBJ2-1,TRBV29-1
CATSPRGGREDRGRETQYF,TRBJ2-5,TRBV15